The clone carrying this T cell receptor beta chain was seen once. Its antigen remains unidentified. This record belongs to a study of cytomegalovirus exposure and HLA in healthy donors. Study results and caveats: Later analysis suggested links between common viral pathogens and several top significant clusters. Later on, an analysis showed TCR association rates differing by HLA locus, with DRB1 the most and HLA-C the fewest. Productive rates of about 90% or about 30% were seen for most TCR beta V segments in an earlier analysis. Certain indistinguishable V segments, among them TRBV6-2 and TRBV6-3, were excluded.

The PCR employed 60 Vbeta primers together with 13 Jbeta primers. The data were produced by immunoSEQ multiplex PCR, yet TCRdb's version contains in-frame clones alone and is incomplete. The sample lists around 200,000 clones, over 80% occurring once. The CDR3 sequence is 13 residues long. Between the trimmed V and J ends, which lost 0 bases and 5 bases, there was a span of 7 bases. Germline values: CDR1 SGHRS, CDR2 YFSETQ. This clonotype was sampled from a man between 40 and 49 years old in good health and CMV-seropositive. The sample consisted of PBMCs. J is TRBJ2-3 and V is TRBV5-1; the D gene is possibly TRBD1 (5 bases). DNA for the CDR3: TGCGCCAGCAGCTTGGAGGGGTTAGATACGCAGTATTTT. Its translation: CASSLEGLDTQYF.